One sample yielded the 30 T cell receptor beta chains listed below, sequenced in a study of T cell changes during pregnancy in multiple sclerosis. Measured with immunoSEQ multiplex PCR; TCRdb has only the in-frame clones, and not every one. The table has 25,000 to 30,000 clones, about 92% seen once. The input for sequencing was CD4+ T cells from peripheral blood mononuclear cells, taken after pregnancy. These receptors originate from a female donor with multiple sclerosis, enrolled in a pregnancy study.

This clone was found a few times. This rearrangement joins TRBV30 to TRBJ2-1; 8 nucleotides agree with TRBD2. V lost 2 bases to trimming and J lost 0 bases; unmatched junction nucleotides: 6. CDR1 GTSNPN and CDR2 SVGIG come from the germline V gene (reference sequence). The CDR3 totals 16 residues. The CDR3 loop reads CAWSRGGLDSYNEQFF. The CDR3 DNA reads TGTGCCTGGAGTCGGGGGGGCCTCGACTCCTACAATGAGCAGTTCTTC. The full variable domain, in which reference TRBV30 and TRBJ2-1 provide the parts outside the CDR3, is SQTIHQWPATLVQPVGSPLSLECTVEGTSNPNLYWYRQAAGRGLQLLFYSVGIGQISSEVPQNLSASRPQDRQFILSSKKLLLSDSGFYLCAWSRGGLDSYNEQFFGPGTRLTVL.

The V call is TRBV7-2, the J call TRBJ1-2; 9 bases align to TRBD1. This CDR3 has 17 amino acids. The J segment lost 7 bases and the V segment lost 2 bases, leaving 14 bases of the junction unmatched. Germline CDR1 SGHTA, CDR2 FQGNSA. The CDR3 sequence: CASSLRSRDRVMGGYTF. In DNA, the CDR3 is TGTGCCAGCAGCTTAAGGTCCCGGGACAGGGTGATGGGTGGCTACACCTTC.

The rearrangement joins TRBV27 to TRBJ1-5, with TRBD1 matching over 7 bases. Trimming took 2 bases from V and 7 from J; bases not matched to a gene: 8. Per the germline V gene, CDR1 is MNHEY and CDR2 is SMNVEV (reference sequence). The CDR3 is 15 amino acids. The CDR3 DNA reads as TGTGCCAGCAGTTTAGTAGGGGGCATGTTGCAGCCCCAGCATTTT. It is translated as CASSLVGGMLQPQHF.

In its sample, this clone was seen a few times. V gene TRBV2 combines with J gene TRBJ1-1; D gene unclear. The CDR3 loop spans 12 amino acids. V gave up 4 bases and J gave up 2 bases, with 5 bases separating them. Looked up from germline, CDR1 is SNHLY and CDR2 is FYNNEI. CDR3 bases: TGTGCCAGCAGTGGTACTAACACTGAAGCTTTCTTT. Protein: CASSGTNTEAFF. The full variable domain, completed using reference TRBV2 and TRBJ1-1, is EPEVTQTPSHQVTQMGQEVILRCVPISNHLYFYWYRQILGQKVEFLVSFYNNEISEKSEIFDDQFSVERPDGSNFTLKIRSTKLEDSAMYFCASSGTNTEAFFGQGTRLTVV.

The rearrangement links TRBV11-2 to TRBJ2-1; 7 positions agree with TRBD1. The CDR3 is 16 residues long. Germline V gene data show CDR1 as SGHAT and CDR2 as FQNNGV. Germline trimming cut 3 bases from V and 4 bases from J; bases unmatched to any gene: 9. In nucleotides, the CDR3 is TGTGCCAGCAGCTTTTTCCGGGGACAGTCTTACAATGAGCAGTTCTTC. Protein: CASSFFRGQSYNEQFF.

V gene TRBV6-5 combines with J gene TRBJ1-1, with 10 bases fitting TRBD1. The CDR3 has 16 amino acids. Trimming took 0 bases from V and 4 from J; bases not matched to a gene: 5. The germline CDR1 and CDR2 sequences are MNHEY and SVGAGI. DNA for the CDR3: TGTGCCAGCAGTTACTCGACAGGGGGCGGCGGCACTGAAGCTTTCTTT. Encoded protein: CASSYSTGGGGTEAFF.

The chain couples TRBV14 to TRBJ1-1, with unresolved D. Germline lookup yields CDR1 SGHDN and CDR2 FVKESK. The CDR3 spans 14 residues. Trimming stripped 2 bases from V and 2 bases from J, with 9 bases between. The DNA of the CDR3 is TGTGCCAGCAGCCAATTTTTATCCAACACTGAAGCTTTCTTT. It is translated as CASSQFLSNTEAFF.

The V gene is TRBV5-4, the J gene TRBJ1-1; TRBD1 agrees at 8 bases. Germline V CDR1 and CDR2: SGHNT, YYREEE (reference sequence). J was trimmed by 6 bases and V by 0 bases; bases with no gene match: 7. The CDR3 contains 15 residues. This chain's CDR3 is CASSLGGTGNPEAFF. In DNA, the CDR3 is TGTGCCAGCAGCTTGGGTGGGACAGGCAACCCTGAAGCTTTCTTT.

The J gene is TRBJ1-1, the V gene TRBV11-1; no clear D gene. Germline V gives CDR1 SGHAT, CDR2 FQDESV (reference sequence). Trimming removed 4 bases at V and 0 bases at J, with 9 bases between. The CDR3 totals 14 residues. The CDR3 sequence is CASSSGRLNTEAFF. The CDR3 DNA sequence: TGTGCCAGCAGCTCCGGGAGGCTGAACACTGAAGCTTTCTTT.

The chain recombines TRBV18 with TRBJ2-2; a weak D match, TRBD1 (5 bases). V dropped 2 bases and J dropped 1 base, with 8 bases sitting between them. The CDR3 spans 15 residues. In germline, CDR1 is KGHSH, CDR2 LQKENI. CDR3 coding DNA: TGTGCCAGCTCACCATCCGGACAGAACACCGGGGAGCTGTTTTTT. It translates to CASSPSGQNTGELFF.

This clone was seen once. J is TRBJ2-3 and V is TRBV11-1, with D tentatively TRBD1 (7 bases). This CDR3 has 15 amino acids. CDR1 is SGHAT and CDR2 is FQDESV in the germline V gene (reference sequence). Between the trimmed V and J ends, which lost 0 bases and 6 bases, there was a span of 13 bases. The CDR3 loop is CASSLAPGGRDTQYF. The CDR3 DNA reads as TGTGCCAGCAGCTTAGCGCCAGGGGGGCGGGATACGCAGTATTTT.

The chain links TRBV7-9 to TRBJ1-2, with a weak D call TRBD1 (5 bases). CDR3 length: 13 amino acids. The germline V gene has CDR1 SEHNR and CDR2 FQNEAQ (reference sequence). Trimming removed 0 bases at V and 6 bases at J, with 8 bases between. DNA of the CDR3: TGTGCCAGCAGCTTAGCCGGGGGAGATGGCTACACCTTC. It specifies CASSLAGGDGYTF.

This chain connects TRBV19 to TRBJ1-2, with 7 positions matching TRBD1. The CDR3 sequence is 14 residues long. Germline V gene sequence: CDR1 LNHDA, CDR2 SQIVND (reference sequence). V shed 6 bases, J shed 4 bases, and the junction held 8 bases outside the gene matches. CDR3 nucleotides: TGTGCCAGTAGCGACGGGACAGCCAGCTATGGCTACACCTTC. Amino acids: CASSDGTASYGYTF.

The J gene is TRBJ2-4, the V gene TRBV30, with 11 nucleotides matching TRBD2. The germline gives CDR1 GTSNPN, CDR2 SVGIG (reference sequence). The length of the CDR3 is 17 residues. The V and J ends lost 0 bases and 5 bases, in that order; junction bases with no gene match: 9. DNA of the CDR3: TGTGCCTGGAGTGTACGACTGACTAGCGGGACGGAAAACATTCAGTACTTC. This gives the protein CAWSVRLTSGTENIQYF.

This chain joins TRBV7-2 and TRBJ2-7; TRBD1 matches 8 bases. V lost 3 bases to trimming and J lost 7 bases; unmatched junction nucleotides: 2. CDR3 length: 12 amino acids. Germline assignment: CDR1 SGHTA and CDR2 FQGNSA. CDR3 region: CASSFTGGEQYF. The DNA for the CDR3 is TGTGCCAGCAGCTTCACAGGGGGTGAGCAGTACTTC.

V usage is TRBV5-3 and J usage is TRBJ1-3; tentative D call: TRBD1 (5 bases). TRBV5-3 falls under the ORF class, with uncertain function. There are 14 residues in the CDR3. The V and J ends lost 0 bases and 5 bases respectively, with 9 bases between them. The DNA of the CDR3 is TGTGCCAGAAGCTTGGGGCAGGGTAGAAACACCATATATTTT. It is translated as CARSLGQGRNTIYF.

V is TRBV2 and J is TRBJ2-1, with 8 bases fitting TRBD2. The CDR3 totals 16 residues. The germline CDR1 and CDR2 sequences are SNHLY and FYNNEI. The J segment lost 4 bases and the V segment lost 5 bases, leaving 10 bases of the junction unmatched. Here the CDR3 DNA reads TGTGCCAGCAGTAAGGACCACGGGGGGGGATACAATGAGCAGTTCTTC. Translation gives CASSKDHGGGYNEQFF.

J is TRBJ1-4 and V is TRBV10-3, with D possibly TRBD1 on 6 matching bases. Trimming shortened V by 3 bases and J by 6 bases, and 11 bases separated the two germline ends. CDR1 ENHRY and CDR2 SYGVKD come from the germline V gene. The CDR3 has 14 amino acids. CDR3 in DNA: TGTGCCATCAGTGAAGGGGGGGGAGATGAAAAACTGTTTTTT. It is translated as CAISEGGGDEKLFF.

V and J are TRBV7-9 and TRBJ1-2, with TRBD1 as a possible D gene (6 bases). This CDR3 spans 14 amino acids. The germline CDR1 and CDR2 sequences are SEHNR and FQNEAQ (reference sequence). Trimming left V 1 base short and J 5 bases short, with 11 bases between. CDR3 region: CASSLGQGNYGYTF. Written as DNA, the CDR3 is TGTGCCAGCAGCTTAGGGCAGGGGAATTATGGCTACACCTTC.

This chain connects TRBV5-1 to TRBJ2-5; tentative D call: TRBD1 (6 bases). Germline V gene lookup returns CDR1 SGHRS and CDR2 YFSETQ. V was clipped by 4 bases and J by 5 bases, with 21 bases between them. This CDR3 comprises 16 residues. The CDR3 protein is CASSDGSFRGWETQYF. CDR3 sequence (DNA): TGCGCCAGCAGCGACGGATCATTCAGGGGATGGGAGACCCAGTACTTC.

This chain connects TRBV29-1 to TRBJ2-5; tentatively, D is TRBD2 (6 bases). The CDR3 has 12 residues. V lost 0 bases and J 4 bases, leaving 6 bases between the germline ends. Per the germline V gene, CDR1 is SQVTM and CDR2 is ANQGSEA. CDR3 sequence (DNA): TGCAGCGTTGAAGAGGGGGGAGAGACCCAGTACTTC. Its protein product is CSVEEGGETQYF.

The CDR3 spells CASSFRTGGGGYTF. CDR3 in DNA: TGTGCCAGCAGTTTCCGGACAGGGGGCGGTGGCTACACCTTC. This chain links TRBV27 with TRBJ1-2, with 11 nucleotides matching TRBD1. The V gene's germline CDR1 is MNHEY and CDR2 SMNVEV (reference sequence). The V segment lost 3 bases and the J segment 7 bases; nucleotides outside the gene matches: 4. The CDR3 is 14 amino acids.

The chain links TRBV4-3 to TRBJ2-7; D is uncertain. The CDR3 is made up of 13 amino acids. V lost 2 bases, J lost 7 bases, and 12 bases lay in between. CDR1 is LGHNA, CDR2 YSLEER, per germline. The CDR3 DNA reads TGCGCCAGCAGCCAACATCCGAGGATTGAGCAGTACTTC. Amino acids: CASSQHPRIEQYF.

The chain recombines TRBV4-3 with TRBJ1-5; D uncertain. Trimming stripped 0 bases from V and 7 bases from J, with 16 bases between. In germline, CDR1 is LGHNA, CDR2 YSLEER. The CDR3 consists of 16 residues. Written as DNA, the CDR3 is TGCGCCAGCAGCCAAGATGGAGGAGGAGGAGGACAGCCCCAGCATTTT. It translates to CASSQDGGGGGQPQHF.

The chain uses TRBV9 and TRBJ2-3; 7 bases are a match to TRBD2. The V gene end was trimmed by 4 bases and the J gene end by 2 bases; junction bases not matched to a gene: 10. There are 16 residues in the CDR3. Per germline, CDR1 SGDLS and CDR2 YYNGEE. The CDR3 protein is CASSYSVGRTTDTQYF. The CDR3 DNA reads TGTGCCAGCAGCTACTCGGTCGGGAGGACCACAGATACGCAGTATTTT.

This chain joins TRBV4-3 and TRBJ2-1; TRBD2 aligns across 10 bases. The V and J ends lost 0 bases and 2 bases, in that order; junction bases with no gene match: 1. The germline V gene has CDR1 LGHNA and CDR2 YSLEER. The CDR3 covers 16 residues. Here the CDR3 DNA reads TGCGCCAGCAGCCAAGATCTAGCGGGGGCCTACAATGAGCAGTTCTTC. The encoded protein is CASSQDLAGAYNEQFF.

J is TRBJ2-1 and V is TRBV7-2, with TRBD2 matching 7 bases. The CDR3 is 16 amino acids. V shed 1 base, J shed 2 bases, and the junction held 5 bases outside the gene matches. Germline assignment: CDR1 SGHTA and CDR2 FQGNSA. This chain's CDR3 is CASSLGGGAPYNEQFF. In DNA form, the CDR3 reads TGTGCCAGCAGCTTAGGCGGGGGTGCACCCTACAATGAGCAGTTCTTC.

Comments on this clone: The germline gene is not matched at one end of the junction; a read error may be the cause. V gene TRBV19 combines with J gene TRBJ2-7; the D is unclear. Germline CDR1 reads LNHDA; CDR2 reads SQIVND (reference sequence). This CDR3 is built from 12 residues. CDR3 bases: TGTGCCAGTAGCATAGACTCTAGCGAGCAGTACTTC. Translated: CASSIDSSEQYF.

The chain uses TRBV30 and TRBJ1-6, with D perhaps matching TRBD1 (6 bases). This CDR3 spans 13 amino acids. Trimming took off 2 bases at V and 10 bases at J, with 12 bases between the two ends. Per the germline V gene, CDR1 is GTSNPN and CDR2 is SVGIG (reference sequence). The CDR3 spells CAWSTGRESPLHF. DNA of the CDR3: TGTGCCTGGAGTACAGGGCGAGAATCACCCCTCCACTTT.

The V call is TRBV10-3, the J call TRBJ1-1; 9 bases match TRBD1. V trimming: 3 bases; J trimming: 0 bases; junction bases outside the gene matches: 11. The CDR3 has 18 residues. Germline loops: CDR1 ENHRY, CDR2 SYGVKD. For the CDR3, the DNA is TGTGCCATCAGTGATAAGGGGGGACAGGGTGCAATGAACACTGAAGCTTTCTTT. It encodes CAISDKGGQGAMNTEAFF.